The 9 T cell receptor beta chains listed next were all sequenced from one sample in a study of blood T cells in healthy people across ages. PCR was performed a second time for about 6 to 12 cycles using a sample-barcoded 5' primer and a J-beta primer mix. TCRdb itself ran the 5' RACE reads through MiXCR, one entry per CDR3 protein. The sample records fewer than 800,000 distinct CDR3 sequences, around 48% being singletons. The specimen was blood. Source of these receptors: a woman in her fifties or sixties in good health.

This chain uses TRBV7-2 with TRBJ2-1, with TRBD2 identical over 10 bases. CDR1 SGHTA and CDR2 FQGNSA come from the germline V gene. CDR3 size: 16 residues. J lost 4 bases, V lost 5 bases, and 8 bases had no gene match. DNA for the CDR3: TGTGCCAGCAGCCAACTACTAGCGGGACCTTACAATGAGCAGTTCTTC. The encoded protein is CASSQLLAGPYNEQFF.

This clonotype has just a few counts. CDR3: CAIDTGPGGNEQFF. The CDR3 nucleotides are TGTGCCATCGATACAGGACCGGGGGGCAATGAGCAGTTCTTC. V is TRBV28 and J is TRBJ2-1, with 7 positions matching TRBD2. The V gene end was trimmed by 10 bases and the J gene end by 6 bases; junction bases not matched to a gene: 12. The CDR3 loop spans 14 amino acids. CDR1 and CDR2 (germline): MDHEN, SYDVKM.

The rearrangement joins TRBV5-6 to TRBJ1-2; 11 bases are shared with TRBD1. CDR1 and CDR2 from the germline V gene are SGHDT and YYEEEE. V lost 4 bases to trimming and J lost 7 bases; unmatched junction nucleotides: 9. The CDR3 sequence is 15 residues long. The CDR3 here is CASSRTGGASRGYTF. DNA for the CDR3: TGTGCCAGCAGCCGGACAGGGGGCGCGAGTCGTGGCTACACCTTC.

Details on this clonotype: A junction end diverges from the germline sequence, so it may reflect a read error. As DNA, the CDR3 is TGTGCCAGTAGCTTACGACAGCCTAATTCACCCCTCCACTTT. It encodes CASSLRQPNSPLHF. The chain recombines TRBV7-2 with TRBJ1-6; tentative D call: TRBD1 (5 bases). The CDR3 is 14 residues long. The germline V gene encodes CDR1 SGHTA and CDR2 FQGNSA. Filled out from reference TRBV7-2 and TRBJ1-6, the complete variable domain reads GAGVSQSPSNKVTEKGKDVELRCDPISGHTALYWYRQSLGQGLEFLIYFQGNSAPDKSGLPSDRFSAERTGGSVSTLTIQRTQQEDSAVYLCASSLRQPNSPLHFGNGTRLTVT.

The CDR3 region is CASSVGLGGTGELFF. DNA for the CDR3: TGTGCCAGCAGTGTTGGACTAGGCGGTACCGGGGAGCTGTTTTTT. This chain links TRBV2 with TRBJ2-2, with 7 nucleotides matching TRBD2. The CDR3 length is 15 residues. Germline CDR1 SNHLY, CDR2 FYNNEI. V dropped 4 bases and J dropped 5; count of bases not matched to a gene: 7.

V usage is TRBV20-1 and J usage is TRBJ1-2; 10 nucleotides match TRBD1. The J segment lost 8 bases and the V segment lost 2 bases, leaving 14 bases of the junction unmatched. Germline V CDR1 and CDR2: DFQATT, SNEGSKA (reference sequence). CDR3 length: 16 amino acids. In DNA, the CDR3 is TGCAGTGCTAGATCGGCCGGGACAGGGGCTTTTTCGGGCTACACCTTC. Encoded protein: CSARSAGTGAFSGYTF.

CDR3 sequence reads: CASRSRDRGGETQYF. The DNA of the CDR3 is TGTGCCAGCAGAAGCCGGGACAGGGGAGGAGAGACCCAGTACTTC. The genes are TRBV28 and TRBJ2-5, with 10 positions matching TRBD1. J was trimmed by 4 bases and V by 6 bases; bases with no gene match: 8. The CDR3 covers 15 residues. Looked up from germline, CDR1 is MDHEN and CDR2 is SYDVKM.

The chain is built from TRBV2 and TRBJ2-1; TRBD2 agrees at 7 bases. Per germline, CDR1 SNHLY and CDR2 FYNNEI. There are 15 residues in the CDR3. V gave up 9 bases and J gave up 1 base; unmatched junction bases: 9. The CDR3 DNA sequence: TGTGCCAGTACAGTATCTAGCGGTTCCTACAATGAGCAGTTCTTC. Translating it yields CASTVSSGSYNEQFF.

The rearrangement links TRBV29-1 to TRBJ2-5; tentative D call: TRBD2 (5 bases). The CDR3 consists of 14 residues. Trimming took 5 bases from V and 13 from J, leaving 26 bases between them. From germline, CDR1 is SQVTM and CDR2 ANQGSEA. CDR3 loop: CSVTPLSGGLEGYF. In nucleotides, the CDR3 is TGCAGCGTTACGCCCCTGAGCGGCGGTCTCGAAGGGTACTTC. The full variable domain, in which reference TRBV29-1 and TRBJ2-5 provide the parts outside the CDR3, is SAVISQKPSRDICQRGTSLTIQCQVDSQVTMMFWYRQQPGQSLTLIATANQGSEATYESGFVIDKFPISRPNLTFSTLTVSNMSPEDSSIYLCSVTPLSGGLEGYFGPGTRLLVL.